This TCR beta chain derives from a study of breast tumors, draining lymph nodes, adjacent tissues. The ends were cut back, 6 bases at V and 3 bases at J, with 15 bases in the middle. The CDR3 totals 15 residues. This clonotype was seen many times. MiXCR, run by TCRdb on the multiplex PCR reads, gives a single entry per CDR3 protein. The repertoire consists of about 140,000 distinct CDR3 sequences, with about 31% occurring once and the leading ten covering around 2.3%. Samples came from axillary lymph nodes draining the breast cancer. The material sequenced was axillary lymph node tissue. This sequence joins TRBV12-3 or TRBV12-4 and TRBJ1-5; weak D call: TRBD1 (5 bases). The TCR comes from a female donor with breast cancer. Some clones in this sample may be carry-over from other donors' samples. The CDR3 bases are TGTGCCAGCAGACCGGGACTGGGACTCAATCAGCCCCAGCATTTT. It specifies CASRPGLGLNQPQHF.